The clone carrying this T cell receptor (beta chain) was seen only a few times. Its target is not known. Libraries were prepared by immunoSEQ multiplex PCR; TCRdb keeps only in-frame clonotypes and omits some of them. In the table there are some 9,800 clones, roughly 70% of which are singletons. Germline values: CDR1 LGHNA, CDR2 YSLEER. This CDR3 spans 17 amino acids. The V gene lost 0 bases and the J gene lost 4 bases, with 18 bases spanning the gap. These data come from a study of OX40 agonist ivuxolimab in advanced cancers. The wider study: Administration of intravenous ivuxolimab to patients occurred every 2 weeks at 0.01 to 10 mg/kg. Study results and caveats: Among some nonresponders, normalized T-cell clonal expansion was also low.

Patients were ruled out by autoimmune disease history or systemic immunosuppression. Sequenced material: CD4+ or CD8+ T cells sorted from blood, taken in a trial of the OX40 agonist ivuxolimab. The source of this sequence is an adult with an advanced solid tumor such as melanoma, head and neck, liver or kidney cancer. The V call is TRBV4-3, the J call TRBJ1-2; D is uncertain. This CDR3 is CASSQERTTAWSYGYTF. CDR3 in DNA: TGCGCCAGCAGCCAAGAGCGGACCACAGCCTGGTCCTATGGCTACACCTTC.